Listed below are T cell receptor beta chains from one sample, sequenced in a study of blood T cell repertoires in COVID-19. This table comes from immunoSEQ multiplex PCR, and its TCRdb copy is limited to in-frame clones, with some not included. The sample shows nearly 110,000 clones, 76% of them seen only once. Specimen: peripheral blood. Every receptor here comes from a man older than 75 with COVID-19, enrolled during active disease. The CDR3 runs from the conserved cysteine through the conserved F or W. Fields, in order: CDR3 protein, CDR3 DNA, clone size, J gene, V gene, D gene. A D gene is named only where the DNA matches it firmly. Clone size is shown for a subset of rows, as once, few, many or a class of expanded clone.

CDR3 protein: CASSQEWASGRTDTQYF
CDR3 DNA: TGTGCCAGCAGCCAAGAATGGGCTAGCGGGAGAACAGATACGCAGTATTTT
clone size: NA
J gene: TRBJ2-3
V gene: TRBV3-1/TRBV3-2
D gene: TRBD2

CDR3 protein: CASSEPTGTETQYF
CDR3 DNA: TGCGCCAGCAGCGAACCGACAGGGACAGAGACCCAGTACTTC
clone size: NA
J gene: TRBJ2-5
V gene: TRBV5-1
D gene: TRBD1

CDR3 protein: CASSPHPGQGSYEQYF
CDR3 DNA: TGTGCCAGCAGTCCCCATCCGGGACAGGGGTCCTACGAGCAGTACTTC
clone size: few
J gene: TRBJ2-7
V gene: TRBV27
D gene: TRBD1

CDR3 protein: CASWIQALIYNEQFF
CDR3 DNA: TGTGCCAGCTGGATACAGGCCCTAATATACAATGAGCAGTTCTTC
clone size: NA
J gene: TRBJ2-1
V gene: TRBV6-5
D gene: NA

CDR3 protein: CASSARDRGFTNEKLFF
CDR3 DNA: TGTGCCAGCAGCGCACGGGACAGGGGTTTTACTAATGAAAAACTGTTTTTT
clone size: NA
J gene: TRBJ1-4
V gene: TRBV4-2
D gene: TRBD1

CDR3 protein: CASSLTSLAGNEQFF
CDR3 DNA: TGTGCCAGCAGCTTAACTTCGCTAGCGGGCAATGAGCAGTTCTTC
clone size: NA
J gene: TRBJ2-1
V gene: TRBV7-3
D gene: TRBD2

CDR3 protein: CASSTKGQAYEQYF
CDR3 DNA: TGTGCCAGCAGTACTAAAGGACAGGCTTACGAGCAGTACTTC
clone size: NA
J gene: TRBJ2-7
V gene: TRBV6-5
D gene: TRBD1

CDR3 protein: CAWDTLASEQYF
CDR3 DNA: TGTGCCTGGGATACACTAGCGAGCGAGCAGTACTTC
clone size: NA
J gene: TRBJ2-7
V gene: TRBV30
D gene: TRBD2

CDR3 protein: CASSTLAGGIYEQYF
CDR3 DNA: TGTGCCAGTAGTACACTAGCGGGAGGGATCTACGAGCAGTACTTC
clone size: once
J gene: TRBJ2-7
V gene: TRBV19
D gene: TRBD2

CDR3 protein: CASSQETTDTQYF
CDR3 DNA: TGTGCCAGCAGCCAAGAGACAACAGATACGCAGTATTTT
clone size: few
J gene: TRBJ2-3
V gene: TRBV3-1/TRBV3-2
D gene: NA

CDR3 protein: CASSIGQRETQYF
CDR3 DNA: TGTGCCAGTAGTATCGGACAGAGAGAGACCCAGTACTTC
clone size: NA
J gene: TRBJ2-5
V gene: TRBV19
D gene: NA

CDR3 protein: CASSPRGSLYGYTF
CDR3 DNA: TGTGCCAGTAGTCCTCGGGGGAGCCTCTATGGCTACACCTTC
clone size: NA
J gene: TRBJ1-2
V gene: TRBV19
D gene: NA

CDR3 protein: CASVGRERPQETQYF
CDR3 DNA: TGTGCCAGCGTCGGGCGGGAGAGGCCCCAAGAGACCCAGTACTTC
clone size: NA
J gene: TRBJ2-5
V gene: TRBV28
D gene: TRBD2

CDR3 protein: CASRVGTAYTDTQYF
CDR3 DNA: TGTGCCAGTAGGGTCGGGACAGCTTACACAGATACGCAGTATTTT
clone size: few
J gene: TRBJ2-3
V gene: TRBV19
D gene: TRBD1

CDR3 protein: CASTTGTSGNYEQYF
CDR3 DNA: TGCGCCAGCACCACGGGGACTAGCGGGAACTACGAGCAGTACTTC
clone size: NA
J gene: TRBJ2-7
V gene: TRBV10-2
D gene: TRBD2

CDR3 protein: CASSLATSGTTQETQYF
CDR3 DNA: TGCGCCAGCAGCTTGGCCACTTCAGGGACAACTCAAGAGACCCAGTACTTC
clone size: NA
J gene: TRBJ2-5
V gene: TRBV5-1
D gene: NA

CDR3 protein: CASSSSGFSTDTQYF
CDR3 DNA: TGTGCCAGCAGCTCCTCCGGGTTTAGCACAGATACGCAGTATTTT
clone size: NA
J gene: TRBJ2-3
V gene: TRBV7-3
D gene: NA

CDR3 protein: CASSVAASSSYNEQFF
CDR3 DNA: TGTGCCAGCAGCGTCGCTGCTAGTAGCTCCTACAATGAGCAGTTCTTC
clone size: NA
J gene: TRBJ2-1
V gene: TRBV7-9
D gene: NA

CDR3 protein: CATQWSGTDTQYF
CDR3 DNA: TGTGCCACCCAATGGAGCGGGACAGATACGCAGTATTTT
clone size: NA
J gene: TRBJ2-3
V gene: TRBV6-6
D gene: NA

CDR3 protein: CASSYVTGGTDTQYF
CDR3 DNA: TGTGCCAGCAGTTACGTGACAGGGGGTACAGATACGCAGTATTTT
clone size: NA
J gene: TRBJ2-3
V gene: TRBV6-6
D gene: TRBD1

CDR3 protein: CASSEDRVRTEAFF
CDR3 DNA: TGCGCCAGCAGCGAAGACAGGGTTCGCACTGAAGCTTTCTTT
clone size: NA
J gene: TRBJ1-1
V gene: TRBV5-1
D gene: TRBD1

CDR3 protein: CASSQTDSYNEQFF
CDR3 DNA: TGCGCCAGCAGCCAAACGGACAGTTACAATGAGCAGTTCTTC
clone size: NA
J gene: TRBJ2-1
V gene: TRBV4-3
D gene: NA

CDR3 protein: CASSERGYGYTF
CDR3 DNA: TGTGCCAGCAGTGAACGAGGCTATGGCTACACCTTC
clone size: NA
J gene: TRBJ1-2
V gene: TRBV2
D gene: NA

CDR3 protein: CAISNSQKQGETQYF
CDR3 DNA: TGTGCCATCAGCAACAGCCAGAAACAGGGGGAGACCCAGTACTTC
clone size: NA
J gene: TRBJ2-5
V gene: TRBV10-3
D gene: TRBD1

CDR3 protein: CASRDRREVLNEQFF
CDR3 DNA: TGTGCAAGCAGGGATAGGCGGGAGGTCCTAAATGAGCAGTTCTTC
clone size: NA
J gene: TRBJ2-1
V gene: TRBV5-4
D gene: TRBD2

CDR3 protein: CASSLTTSGGPRVYEQYF
CDR3 DNA: TGCGCCAGCAGCTTAACGACTAGCGGGGGACCGAGGGTCTACGAGCAGTACTTC
clone size: NA
J gene: TRBJ2-7
V gene: TRBV5-1
D gene: TRBD2

CDR3 protein: CASSLSAGNSPLHF
CDR3 DNA: TGTGCCAGCAGTTTATCAGCAGGAAATTCACCCCTCCACTTT
clone size: NA
J gene: TRBJ1-6
V gene: TRBV28
D gene: NA

CDR3 protein: CASSLGLAGSGELFF
CDR3 DNA: TGTGCCAGCAGCTTAGGACTAGCGGGATCCGGGGAGCTGTTTTTT
clone size: few
J gene: TRBJ2-2
V gene: TRBV7-3
D gene: TRBD2

CDR3 protein: CASSQARVEGYTF
CDR3 DNA: TGTGCCAGCAGCCAAGCCAGGGTTGAAGGCTACACCTTC
clone size: NA
J gene: TRBJ1-2
V gene: TRBV14
D gene: NA

CDR3 protein: CASSITGVNYEQYF
CDR3 DNA: TGTGCCAGTAGTATTACCGGAGTGAACTACGAGCAGTACTTC
clone size: few
J gene: TRBJ2-7
V gene: TRBV19
D gene: NA

CDR3 protein: CASSRTGNTEAFF
CDR3 DNA: TGTGCCAGCAGCCGGACAGGGAACACTGAAGCTTTCTTT
clone size: NA
J gene: TRBJ1-1
V gene: TRBV11-2
D gene: TRBD1

CDR3 protein: CASSYSSVVPTYEQYF
CDR3 DNA: TGTGCCAGCAGTTACTCGAGTGTGGTTCCAACCTACGAGCAGTACTTC
clone size: NA
J gene: TRBJ2-7
V gene: TRBV6-5
D gene: NA

CDR3 protein: CASSSGLEETQYF
CDR3 DNA: TGTGCCAGCAGCTCAGGACTAGAAGAGACCCAGTACTTC
clone size: NA
J gene: TRBJ2-5
V gene: TRBV7-2
D gene: TRBD2

CDR3 protein: CASSPGTGLPYEQYF
CDR3 DNA: TGTGCCAGCAGCCCGGGGACAGGGCTTCCCTACGAGCAGTACTTC
clone size: NA
J gene: TRBJ2-7
V gene: TRBV11-2
D gene: TRBD1

CDR3 protein: CASSDYRTGGPQETQYF
CDR3 DNA: TGTGCCAGCAGTGATTATCGGACAGGGGGTCCCCAAGAGACCCAGTACTTC
clone size: NA
J gene: TRBJ2-5
V gene: TRBV2
D gene: TRBD1

CDR3 protein: CASSQFNEQFF
CDR3 DNA: TGTGCCAGCAGCCAGTTCAATGAGCAGTTCTTC
clone size: NA
J gene: TRBJ2-1
V gene: TRBV11-2
D gene: NA

CDR3 protein: CASSQDWAGTYEQYF
CDR3 DNA: TGTGCCAGCAGCCAAGATTGGGCAGGCACCTACGAGCAGTACTTC
clone size: NA
J gene: TRBJ2-7
V gene: TRBV4-2
D gene: NA

CDR3 protein: CASSSRVGGFEQFF
CDR3 DNA: TGTGCCAGCAGCTCCAGAGTGGGCGGGTTTGAGCAGTTCTTC
clone size: once
J gene: TRBJ2-1
V gene: TRBV9
D gene: NA

CDR3 protein: CASTGEGNTIYF
CDR3 DNA: TGTGCCAGCACAGGGGAAGGAAACACCATATATTTT
clone size: NA
J gene: TRBJ1-3
V gene: TRBV6-5
D gene: NA

CDR3 protein: CASSPGGISNQPQHF
CDR3 DNA: TGCGCCAGCAGCCCCGGAGGGATTAGCAATCAGCCCCAGCATTTT
clone size: NA
J gene: TRBJ1-5
V gene: TRBV5-1
D gene: NA

CDR3 protein: CAGYSGSLTGELFF
CDR3 DNA: TGTGCCGGGTATAGCGGGAGTCTCACCGGGGAGCTGTTTTTT
clone size: once
J gene: TRBJ2-2
V gene: TRBV6-5
D gene: TRBD2

CDR3 protein: CASSQETVASRAAFF
CDR3 DNA: TGCGCCAGCAGCCAAGAAACAGTCGCTTCCCGAGCAGCTTTCTTT
clone size: NA
J gene: TRBJ1-1
V gene: TRBV4-1
D gene: NA

CDR3 protein: CASSQETGFGNTIYF
CDR3 DNA: TGCGCCAGCAGCCAGGAGACAGGGTTCGGAAACACCATATATTTT
clone size: NA
J gene: TRBJ1-3
V gene: TRBV4-3
D gene: TRBD1

CDR3 protein: CASSIDPDNEQFF
CDR3 DNA: TGTGCCAGTAGTATAGACCCGGACAATGAGCAGTTCTTC
clone size: NA
J gene: TRBJ2-1
V gene: TRBV19
D gene: NA

CDR3 protein: CASSHGGGYTGELFF
CDR3 DNA: TGTGCCAGCAGCCACGGGGGAGGATACACCGGGGAGCTGTTTTTT
clone size: few
J gene: TRBJ2-2
V gene: TRBV3-1/TRBV3-2
D gene: NA

CDR3 protein: CASSPRTAVGNTIYF
CDR3 DNA: TGTGCCAGCAGCCCCCGGACAGCCGTCGGAAACACCATATATTTT
clone size: NA
J gene: TRBJ1-3
V gene: TRBV11-2
D gene: NA

CDR3 protein: CASSLLAFVANTGELFF
CDR3 DNA: TGTGCCAGCAGTCTACTAGCGTTTGTTGCGAACACCGGGGAGCTGTTTTTT
clone size: NA
J gene: TRBJ2-2
V gene: TRBV7-9
D gene: TRBD2

CDR3 protein: CASGQQTGYTF
CDR3 DNA: TGTGCCAGCGGACAACAGACAGGCTACACCTTC
clone size: NA
J gene: TRBJ1-2
V gene: TRBV28
D gene: NA

CDR3 protein: CASREGTKAFF
CDR3 DNA: TGTGCCAGCAGGGAGGGGACTAAAGCTTTCTTT
clone size: once
J gene: TRBJ1-1
V gene: TRBV7-9
D gene: NA

CDR3 protein: CASSLGDSNQPQHF
CDR3 DNA: TGTGCCAGCAGCTTAGGAGATAGCAATCAGCCCCAGCATTTT
clone size: NA
J gene: TRBJ1-5
V gene: TRBV7-3
D gene: NA

CDR3 protein: CASTLAGEGISAEQYF
CDR3 DNA: TGTGCCAGCACCTTGGCCGGGGAGGGGATTTCCGCCGAGCAGTACTTC
clone size: once
J gene: TRBJ2-7
V gene: TRBV7-2
D gene: TRBD2

CDR3 protein: CASSLVIGDQPQHF
CDR3 DNA: TGTGCCAGCAGCTTAGTTATAGGGGATCAGCCCCAGCATTTT
clone size: NA
J gene: TRBJ1-5
V gene: TRBV7-8
D gene: NA

CDR3 protein: CAHTGGATSDTQYF
CDR3 DNA: TGTGCCCATACTGGGGGGGCGACCTCAGATACGCAGTATTTT
clone size: NA
J gene: TRBJ2-3
V gene: TRBV6-5
D gene: NA

CDR3 protein: CASRPSSGRTYEQYF
CDR3 DNA: TGTGCCAGTAGGCCATCTAGCGGGAGAACCTACGAGCAGTACTTC
clone size: few
J gene: TRBJ2-7
V gene: TRBV19
D gene: TRBD2

CDR3 protein: CASSGSLREGEQYF
CDR3 DNA: TGTGCCAGCAGTGGGTCCTTGCGGGAGGGCGAGCAGTACTTC
clone size: NA
J gene: TRBJ2-7
V gene: TRBV2
D gene: TRBD2

CDR3 protein: CASSQDQGMNTEAFF
CDR3 DNA: TGTGCCAGCAGCCAAGATCAGGGAATGAACACTGAAGCTTTCTTT
clone size: NA
J gene: TRBJ1-1
V gene: TRBV3-1/TRBV3-2
D gene: NA